This record looks at one TCR beta chain sequence and its context. Its antigen remains unidentified. An end of the junction does not agree with germline; a read error may underlie this. These data come from a study of post-analysis software for immune sequencing data. About the study: Relapsing-remitting, secondary progressive and progressive-relapsing forms of multiple sclerosis all featured among disease courses. Study results and limitations: Relative to controls, patients had a few TRBV segments at higher frequency, with TRBV5-6, TRBV5-1 and TRBV20-1 among these.

Germline-derived CDR1 and CDR2 are MDHEN and SYDVKM. CDR3 size: 15 residues. Unique-molecular-identifier-tagged TCR beta cDNA libraries were used. Out of roughly 0.85 to 10 million T cells, about 500,000 cDNA molecules were generated. TCRdb reprocessed the PCR reads with MiXCR, giving one entry per CDR3 protein. Of 700,000 to 800,000 distinct CDR3 sequences detected, 25% to 30% appear once; the ten largest clones hold 0.56%. The chain joins TRBV28 to TRBJ2-7, with TRBD1 as a possible D gene (5 bases). The sequenced sample was blood. The receptor comes from a girl aged 10 to 17 with multiple sclerosis. CDR3 sequence reads: CASSLTQGYSYEQDF. CDR3 bases: TGTGCCAGCAGTTTAACCCAGGGCTACTCCTACGAGCAGGACTTC.